This T cell receptor beta chain stems from a study of spatial heterogeneity in lung cancer. Whole-study results and caveats: Tracking of tumor mutation counts was seen in expanded intratumoral alpha and beta TCR counts.

Specified time point: sample taken at primary tumor resection. TCRdb ran MiXCR on the 5' RACE reads and lists one entry per CDR3 protein. The sample holds about 10,000 distinct CDR3 sequences, about 6% seen once. This clonotype has ten or more counts. Its cognate antigen is unknown. The CDR3 has 12 residues. The germline V gene has CDR1 MDHEN and CDR2 SYDVKM. Trimming shortened V by 4 bases and J by 9 bases, and 10 bases separated the two germline ends. V and J are TRBV28 and TRBJ2-1; D ambiguous. The sequences come from lung tumor tissue, collected at surgery. This clonotype was sampled from a male donor with early-stage non-small cell lung cancer. The CDR3 reads CASSSPYREQFF. CDR3 in DNA: TGTGCCAGCAGTTCACCTTACCGTGAGCAGTTCTTC.